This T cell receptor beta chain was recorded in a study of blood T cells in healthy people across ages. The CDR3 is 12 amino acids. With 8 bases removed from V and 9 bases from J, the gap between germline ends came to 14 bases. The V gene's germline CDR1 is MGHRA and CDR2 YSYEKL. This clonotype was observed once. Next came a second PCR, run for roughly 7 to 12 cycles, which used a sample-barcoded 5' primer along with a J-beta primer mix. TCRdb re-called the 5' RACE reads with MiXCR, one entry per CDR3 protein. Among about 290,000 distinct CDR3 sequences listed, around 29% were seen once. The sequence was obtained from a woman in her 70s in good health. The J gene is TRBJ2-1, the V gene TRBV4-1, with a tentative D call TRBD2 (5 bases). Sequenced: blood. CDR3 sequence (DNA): TGCGCCAGCGATACTAGTTCTGGTGAGCAGTTCTTC. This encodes CASDTSSGEQFF.